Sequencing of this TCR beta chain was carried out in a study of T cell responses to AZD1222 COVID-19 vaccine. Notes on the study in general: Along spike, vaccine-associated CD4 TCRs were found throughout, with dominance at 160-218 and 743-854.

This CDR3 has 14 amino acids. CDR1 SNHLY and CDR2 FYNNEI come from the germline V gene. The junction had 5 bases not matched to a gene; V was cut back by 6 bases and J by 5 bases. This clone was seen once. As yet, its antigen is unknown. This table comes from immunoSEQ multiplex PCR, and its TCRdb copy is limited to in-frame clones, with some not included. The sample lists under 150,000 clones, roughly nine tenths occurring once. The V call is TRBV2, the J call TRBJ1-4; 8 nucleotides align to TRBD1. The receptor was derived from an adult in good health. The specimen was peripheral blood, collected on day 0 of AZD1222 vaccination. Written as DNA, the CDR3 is TGTGCCAGCAGCGAGGGACAGGCGAATGAAAAACTGTTTTTT. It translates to CASSEGQANEKLFF.